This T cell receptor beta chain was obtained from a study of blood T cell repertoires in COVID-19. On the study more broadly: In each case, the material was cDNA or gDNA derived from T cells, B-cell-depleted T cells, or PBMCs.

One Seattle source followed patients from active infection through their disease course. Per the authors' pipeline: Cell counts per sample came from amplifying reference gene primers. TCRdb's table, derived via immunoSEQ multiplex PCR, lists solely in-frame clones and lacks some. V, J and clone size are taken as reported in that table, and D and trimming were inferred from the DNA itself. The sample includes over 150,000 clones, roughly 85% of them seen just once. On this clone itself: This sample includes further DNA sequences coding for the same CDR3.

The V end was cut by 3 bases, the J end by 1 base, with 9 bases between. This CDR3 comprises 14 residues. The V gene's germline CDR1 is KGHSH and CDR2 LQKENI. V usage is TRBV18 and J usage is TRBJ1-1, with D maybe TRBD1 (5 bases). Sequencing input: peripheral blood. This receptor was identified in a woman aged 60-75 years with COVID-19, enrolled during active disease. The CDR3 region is CASSPGTGNTEAFF. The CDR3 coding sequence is TGTGCCAGCTCACCGGGCACAGGGAACACTGAAGCTTTCTTT.